Shown below are 18 T cell receptor beta chains from a single sample sequenced in a study of identical twins. TCRdb analysed the 5' RACE reads with MiXCR anew, one entry per CDR3 protein. Here the sample spans about 490,000 distinct CDR3 sequences, about 15% being singletons. These data also formed part of another study, on yellow fever vaccine responses in identical twins.

The material sequenced was CD4+ T cells sorted from blood. The receptors were gathered from a woman between 18 and 29 years old in good health.

The chain carries TRBV20-1 and TRBJ1-1, with TRBD1 matching 9 bases. The CDR3 has 12 amino acids. Per the germline V gene, CDR1 is DFQATT and CDR2 is SNEGSKA (reference sequence). CDR3 region: CRGTGGDTEAFF. CDR3 nucleotides: TGCAGGGGAACAGGGGGCGATACTGAAGCTTTCTTT.

The chain couples TRBV12-3 or TRBV12-4 to TRBJ2-1; D is unresolved. The CDR3 is made up of 15 amino acids. The V and J ends lost 6 bases and 2 bases respectively, with 14 bases between them. This CDR3 reads CASRSGDGPYNEQFF. For the CDR3, the DNA is TGTGCCAGCAGGTCCGGTGACGGACCCTACAATGAGCAGTTCTTC.

This clonotype was recorded a few times. The rearrangement links TRBV6-4 to TRBJ2-4; tentative D call: TRBD2 (7 bases). The CDR3 length is 14 residues. Looked up from germline, CDR1 is MRHNA and CDR2 is SNTAGT. V shed 5 bases and J shed 8 bases, with 16 bases lying between them. CDR3 DNA: TGTGCCAGCAGTAGGGGGGGCCCTGGTGACATTCAGTACTTC. Residues: CASSRGGPGDIQYF.

There are a few counts of this clonotype. The chain carries TRBV12-3 or TRBV12-4 and TRBJ1-1, with D unresolved. CDR3 length: 11 amino acids. The V end was cut by 8 bases, the J end by 7 bases, with 11 bases between. CDR3 sequence (DNA): TGTGCCAGCGGCCAGCCTAATGAAGCTTTCTTT. Amino acids: CASGQPNEAFF.

This clonotype was seen a handful of times. This chain joins TRBV3-1 and TRBJ2-3, with 8 positions matching TRBD2. V was clipped by 3 bases and J by 0 bases; unmatched bases: 5. CDR1 is LGHDT, CDR2 YNNKEL, per germline (reference sequence). This CDR3 region has 16 residues. The DNA of the CDR3 is TGTGCCAGCAGCCACTGGGCTAGCGGGAGCACAGATACGCAGTATTTT. This sequence encodes CASSHWASGSTDTQYF.

V and J are TRBV11-2 and TRBJ1-2, with D perhaps TRBD1 (5 bases). CDR1 and CDR2 from the germline V gene are SGHAT and FQNNGV. Between the trimmed V and J ends, which lost 3 bases and 1 base, there was a span of 6 bases. The CDR3 contains 13 residues. As DNA, the CDR3 is TGTGCCAGCAGCTTCAGGGTTAACTATGGCTACACCTTC. Amino acids: CASSFRVNYGYTF. Supplemented by reference TRBV11-2 and TRBJ1-2, the full variable domain reads EAGVAQSPRYKIIEKRQSVAFWCNPISGHATLYWYQQILGQGPKLLIQFQNNGVVDDSQLPKDRFSAERLKGVDSTLKIQPAKLEDSAVYLCASSFRVNYGYTFGSGTRLTVV.

This clonotype has just a few counts. The CDR3 loop reads CASSPTHRGSGAFF. The CDR3 region has the DNA TGTGCCAGCAGCCCCACCCACAGGGGTTCCGGAGCTTTCTTT. The genes are TRBV7-2 and TRBJ1-1; 7 positions agree with TRBD1. V shed 5 bases, J shed 10 bases, and the junction held 13 bases outside the gene matches. Germline V gene sequence: CDR1 SGHTA, CDR2 FQGNSA. The CDR3 is 14 amino acids. Together with reference TRBV7-2 and TRBJ1-1, the CDR3 gives the full variable domain: GAGVSQSPSNKVTEKGKDVELRCDPISGHTALYWYRQSLGQGLEFLIYFQGNSAPDKSGLPSDRFSAERTGGSVSTLTIQRTQQEDSAVYLCASSPTHRGSGAFFGQGTRLTVV.

V gene TRBV28 combines with J gene TRBJ1-1; 8 bases agree with TRBD1. J lost 0 bases, V lost 6 bases, and 6 bases had no gene match. Germline V CDR1 and CDR2: MDHEN, SYDVKM. This CDR3 region has 15 residues. CDR3 coding DNA: TGTGCCAGCAGGCTTCCAGGGGGCCTGAACACTGAAGCTTTCTTT. Translation gives CASRLPGGLNTEAFF.

The chain is built from TRBV5-4 and TRBJ2-7, with 10 bases fitting TRBD1. Germline CDR1 and CDR2: SGHNT and YYREEE (reference sequence). The junction had 4 bases not matched to a gene; V was cut back by 1 base and J by 3 bases. This CDR3 spans 15 amino acids. CDR3 in DNA: TGTGCCAGCAGCTTGCGGGACAGGGGATTCTACGAGCAGTACTTC. It codes for CASSLRDRGFYEQYF. The full variable domain, rest sourced from reference TRBV5-4 and TRBJ2-7, is ETGVTQSPTHLIKTRGQQVTLRCSSQSGHNTVSWYQQALGQGPQFIFQYYREEENGRGNFPPRFSGLQFPNYSSELNVNALELDDSALYLCASSLRDRGFYEQYFGPGTRLTVT.

This clonotype was counted a few times. The chain recombines TRBV28 with TRBJ1-5, with TRBD1 as a possible D gene (5 bases). There are 15 residues in the CDR3. Trimming removed 4 bases from V and 1 base from J, with 11 bases in between. Germline-derived CDR1 and CDR2 are MDHEN and SYDVKM. The CDR3 here is CASSSPRVSNQPQHF. Here the CDR3 DNA reads TGTGCCAGCAGTTCCCCCAGGGTGAGCAATCAGCCCCAGCATTTT. Variable domain in full (rest from reference TRBV28 and TRBJ1-5): DVKVTQSSRYLVKRTGEKVFLECVQDMDHENMFWYRQDPGLGLRLIYFSYDVKMKEKGDIPEGYSVSREKKERFSLILESASTNQTSMYLCASSSPRVSNQPQHFGDGTRLSIL.

V is TRBV7-2 and J is TRBJ2-7; 10 bases match TRBD2. The CDR3 length is 16 residues. CDR1 and CDR2 (germline): SGHTA, FQGNSA. J was trimmed by 5 bases and V by 0 bases; bases with no gene match: 7. CDR3 DNA sequence: TGTGCCAGCAGCTTAGCTATGGCTAGCGGGGGTCACGAGCAGTACGTC. Amino acids: CASSLAMASGGHEQYV.

This clonotype occurred a few times. V is TRBV5-1 and J is TRBJ2-2; D is unclear. The germline V gene has CDR1 SGHRS and CDR2 YFSETQ. The CDR3 totals 14 residues. V was shortened by 0 bases and J by 3 bases, with 6 bases between the two germline ends. This chain's CDR3 is CASSLGHDTGELFF. The CDR3 DNA sequence: TGCGCCAGCAGCTTGGGACACGACACCGGGGAGCTGTTTTTT.

This sequence joins TRBV12-3 or TRBV12-4 and TRBJ2-7; 7 nucleotides align to TRBD1. There are 12 residues in the CDR3. V lost 6 bases to trimming and J lost 6 bases; unmatched junction nucleotides: 5. In DNA form, the CDR3 reads TGTGCCAGCAGGACTACAGGGGCCGAGCAGTACTTC. Protein sequence: CASRTTGAEQYF.

This clonotype was seen a handful of times. The chain recombines TRBV20-1 with TRBJ2-1; perhaps TRBD2 as D (6 bases). This CDR3 spans 14 amino acids. V was trimmed by 6 bases and J by 6 bases, leaving 18 bases between them. In germline, CDR1 is DFQATT, CDR2 SNEGSKA (reference sequence). CDR3: CSALGPNSGNEQFF. The CDR3 DNA sequence: TGCAGTGCCCTAGGCCCTAATAGCGGCAATGAGCAGTTCTTC.

CDR3 nucleotide sequence: TGCAGCGTCAGGGCGGTGGACTATGGCTACACCTTC. This encodes CSVRAVDYGYTF. The genes are TRBV29-1 and TRBJ1-2; TRBD1 is a possible D gene (5 bases). The V end lost 6 bases, the J end lost 3 bases, and 11 bases lay between the germline ends. The CDR3 loop spans 12 amino acids. Germline lookup yields CDR1 SQVTM and CDR2 ANQGSEA.

This rearrangement joins TRBV6-1 to TRBJ2-2; D not certain. Trimming left V 6 bases short and J 1 base short, with 12 bases between. This CDR3 has 15 amino acids. Germline-derived CDR1 and CDR2 are MNHNS and SASEGT. CDR3 nucleotide sequence: TGTGCCAGCAGGCCCCGGCACTTGAACACCGGGGAGCTGTTTTTT. This sequence encodes CASRPRHLNTGELFF.

Comments on this clonotype: Since a much larger clone is just one base distant, this may be a read error. The CDR3 reads CASSLTTSTDTQYF. As DNA, the CDR3 is TGTGCCAGCAGTTTGACAACTAGCACAGATACGCAGTATTTT. This chain connects TRBV7-7 to TRBJ2-3; D gene unclear. Trimming left V 6 bases short and J 0 bases short, with 10 bases between. The CDR3 is made up of 14 amino acids. Looked up from germline, CDR1 is SSHAT and CDR2 is FNYEAQ (reference sequence).

V and J are TRBV14 and TRBJ2-1; 10 bases align to TRBD2. The germline gives CDR1 SGHDN, CDR2 FVKESK. The CDR3 loop spans 16 amino acids. J gave up 2 bases and V 5 bases, and 6 bases lay outside the gene matches. CDR3 in amino acids: CASSEPGTSAYNEQFF. The CDR3 DNA reads as TGTGCCAGCAGCGAGCCCGGGACTAGCGCCTACAATGAGCAGTTCTTC.